The rows below give T cell receptor beta chains drawn from one sample of a study of shared clonotypes between healthy human individuals. Method: immunoSEQ multiplex PCR; TCRdb's copy keeps in-frame clones and lacks some. The sample shows about 2,500,000 clones, around 94% of them seen only once. Sequenced input: naive CD4+ T cells sorted from blood. The receptors come from a man aged 18 to 30 in good health. The CDR3 runs from the conserved cysteine through the conserved F or W. A D gene is named only where the DNA matches it firmly. Size is omitted from some rows. Given values are once, few, many or a class for expanded clones.

d_call | j_call | v_call | clone_size | cdr3_aa | cdr3_nt
TRBD1 | TRBJ1-3 | TRBV5-1 | . | CASSLASDRGPGNTIYF | TGCGCCAGCAGCTTGGCCTCCGACAGGGGGCCTGGAAACACCATATATTTT
. | TRBJ1-1 | TRBV5-4 | once | CASSLFSTEAFF | TGTGCCAGCAGCTTGTTCAGCACTGAAGCTTTCTTT
. | TRBJ1-3 | TRBV7-2 | . | CATPGWGNTIYF | TGTGCCACCCCAGGGTGGGGAAACACCATATATTTT
. | TRBJ1-1 | TRBV30 | . | CAWSLIGGTEAFF | TGTGCCTGGAGCCTGATAGGGGGGACTGAAGCTTTCTTT
TRBD2 | TRBJ2-1 | TRBV6-1 | . | CASSATGTTPLDEQFF | TGTGCCAGCAGTGCGACCGGGACTACTCCTCTCGATGAGCAGTTCTTC
TRBD1 | TRBJ1-6 | TRBV18 | . | CASSPLTGDSPLHF | TGTGCCAGCTCACCCTTAACAGGGGATTCACCCCTCCACTTT
TRBD1 | TRBJ2-7 | TRBV7-9 | once | CASSSWDRVHEQYF | TGTGCCAGCAGCTCCTGGGACAGGGTCCACGAGCAGTACTTC
. | TRBJ1-1 | TRBV7-9 | . | CASSFKGDTEAFF | TGTGCCAGCAGCTTTAAAGGAGACACTGAAGCTTTCTTT
. | TRBJ2-2 | TRBV27 | . | CASFPGAGLLNTGELFF | TGTGCCAGCTTCCCCGGGGCAGGGCTTTTGAACACCGGGGAGCTGTTTTTT
. | TRBJ1-2 | TRBV11-2 | few | CASSLGGPGYGYTF | TGTGCCAGCAGCTTAGGGGGGCCAGGCTATGGCTACACCTTC
TRBD1 | TRBJ2-7 | TRBV11-2 | once | CASSLGTRDRGSYEQYF | TGTGCCAGCAGCTTAGGTACCCGGGACAGGGGCTCCTACGAGCAGTACTTC
. | TRBJ2-1 | TRBV30 | . | CAWTLSSYNEQFF | TGTGCCTGGACCTTAAGCTCCTACAATGAGCAGTTCTTC
. | TRBJ2-5 | TRBV12-5 | . | CASAQGHLQETQYF | TGTGCTAGTGCCCAGGGACACCTCCAAGAGACCCAGTACTTC
TRBD1 | TRBJ2-5 | TRBV7-2 | once | CASSPRGHQTQYF | TGTGCCAGCAGCCCCAGGGGGCACCAGACCCAGTACTTC
TRBD1 | TRBJ1-2 | TRBV6-6 | . | CASSYSGTGGNGYTF | TGTGCCAGCAGTTACTCGGGGACAGGGGGCAACGGCTACACCTTC
TRBD2 | TRBJ2-2 | TRBV7-9 | . | CASSLASSGNTGELFF | TGTGCCAGCAGCTTAGCGTCTAGCGGGAACACCGGGGAGCTGTTTTTT
TRBD1 | TRBJ1-6 | TRBV18 | . | CASSPRTGGGGSYNSPLHF | TGTGCCAGCTCACCTCGTACAGGGGGCGGCGGCTCCTATAATTCACCCCTCCACTTT
TRBD2 | TRBJ2-5 | TRBV10-3 | . | CAISERGAGGPLKTQYF | TGTGCCATCAGTGAGAGGGGAGCGGGGGGGCCCTTGAAGACCCAGTACTTC
. | TRBJ1-2 | TRBV4-1 | . | CASKPADPIGLGYTF | TGCGCCAGCAAGCCGGCAGATCCGATTGGGTTAGGCTACACCTTC
. | TRBJ2-5 | TRBV30 | . | CAWSVGRGETQYF | TGTGCCTGGAGTGTAGGCAGGGGAGAGACCCAGTACTTC
. | TRBJ1-5 | TRBV7-8 | . | CASSLIRGGGLTGQPQHF | TGTGCCAGCAGCTTAATTAGGGGCGGGGGGTTGACGGGCCAGCCCCAGCATTTT
. | TRBJ2-7 | TRBV11-2 | . | CASSLEVGDEQYF | TGTGCCAGCAGCTTAGAGGTGGGGGACGAGCAGTACTTC
TRBD1 | TRBJ1-4 | TRBV5-3 | . | CARSPGQGGREKLFF | TGTGCCAGAAGCCCAGGACAGGGGGGGAGGGAAAAACTGTTTTTT
. | TRBJ2-1 | TRBV7-8 | . | CASSLSLNEQFF | TGTGCCAGCAGCTTATCCCTCAATGAGCAGTTCTTC
TRBD2 | TRBJ2-1 | TRBV4-3 | . | CAAIGGLAGPSYNEQFF | TGCGCAGCAATCGGGGGACTAGCGGGACCCTCCTACAATGAGCAGTTCTTC
. | TRBJ1-4 | TRBV25-1 | . | CASGGGAEKLFF | TGTGCCAGCGGGGGTGGTGCTGAAAAACTGTTTTTT
. | TRBJ2-5 | TRBV7-9 | . | CASSSTPLEETQYF | TGTGCCAGCAGCTCTACTCCCCTGGAAGAGACCCAGTACTTC
TRBD1 | TRBJ1-4 | TRBV15 | . | CATSRIDRDNEKLFF | TGTGCCACCAGCAGGATAGACAGGGACAATGAAAAACTGTTTTTT
. | TRBJ1-5 | TRBV6-6 | . | CASSWTASNQPQHF | TGTGCCAGCAGTTGGACAGCTAGCAATCAGCCCCAGCATTTT
TRBD2 | TRBJ2-1 | TRBV9 | . | CASSVSGLAGGNEQFF | TGTGCCAGCAGCGTTTCGGGACTAGCGGGGGGCAATGAGCAGTTCTTC
. | TRBJ1-5 | TRBV6-6 | . | CASSPLWGDQPQHF | TGTGCCAGCAGTCCCCTTTGGGGGGATCAGCCCCAGCATTTT
TRBD2 | TRBJ2-4 | TRBV28 | . | CASSLASGGNIQYF | TGTGCCAGCAGTTTAGCCAGCGGGGGAAACATTCAGTACTTC
. | TRBJ2-7 | TRBV5-8 | . | CASSLRQPPYEQYF | TGTGCCAGCAGCTTAAGACAGCCCCCCTACGAGCAGTACTTC
. | TRBJ2-3 | TRBV10-3 | . | CAISESKGSTDTQYF | TGTGCCATCAGTGAGTCCAAGGGGAGCACAGATACGCAGTATTTT
TRBD1 | TRBJ2-3 | TRBV7-9 | . | CAIGTGSTDTQYF | TGTGCCATTGGGACAGGGTCCACAGATACGCAGTATTTT
TRBD1 | TRBJ1-6 | TRBV2 | . | CASGATGSSPLHF | TGTGCCAGCGGAGCGACAGGGAGTTCACCCCTCCACTTT
TRBD2 | TRBJ2-1 | TRBV18 | . | CASSGTSPTSNEQFF | TGTGCCAGCTCCGGGACTAGCCCGACTTCCAATGAGCAGTTCTTC
. | TRBJ2-7 | TRBV7-6 | . | CAVGGLGEQYF | TGTGCCGTCGGGGGGCTCGGCGAGCAGTACTTC
. | TRBJ2-2 | TRBV9 | . | CASSGGSPRNTGELFF | TGTGCCAGCAGCGGGGGGTCTCCTCGGAACACCGGGGAGCTGTTTTTT
TRBD2 | TRBJ2-5 | TRBV28 | . | CASSFKVFGRAQETQYF | TGTGCCAGCAGTTTTAAGGTCTTCGGGAGGGCCCAAGAGACCCAGTACTTC
TRBD1 | TRBJ1-2 | TRBV10-3 | . | CAISGQGAGYGYTF | TGTGCCATCAGTGGACAGGGGGCAGGCTATGGCTACACCTTC
. | TRBJ1-5 | TRBV27 | . | CASSLFGQEGNQPQHF | TGTGCCAGCAGTTTATTCGGGCAGGAAGGCAATCAGCCCCAGCATTTT
. | TRBJ1-5 | TRBV6-5 | once | CASSPGANQPQHF | TGTGCCAGCAGCCCAGGGGCCAATCAGCCCCAGCATTTT
TRBD1 | TRBJ2-7 | TRBV14 | . | CASSQEGDRAPWYF | TGTGCCAGCAGCCAAGAAGGGGACAGGGCCCCATGGTACTTC
. | TRBJ2-2 | TRBV7-8 | . | CASSTNLGAGANTGELFF | TGTGCCAGCAGCACCAACCTCGGGGCGGGCGCGAACACCGGGGAGCTGTTTTTT
TRBD1 | TRBJ1-4 | TRBV7-2 | . | CASSLQGALATNEKLFF | TGTGCCAGCAGCTTACAGGGGGCCCTTGCAACTAATGAAAAACTGTTTTTT
. | TRBJ2-3 | TRBV11-3 | . | CASSPGGHRLITDTQYF | TGTGCCAGCAGCCCCGGGGGACATCGCCTGATCACAGATACGCAGTATTTT
TRBD2 | TRBJ2-3 | TRBV5-1 | . | CASSQGLATSTDTQYF | TGCGCCAGCAGCCAGGGACTAGCCACTAGCACAGATACGCAGTATTTT
. | TRBJ1-5 | TRBV4-1 | . | CASSQEGGEPGNQPQHF | TGCGCCAGCAGCCAAGAGGGGGGGGAGCCCGGCAATCAGCCCCAGCATTTT
TRBD1 | TRBJ2-3 | TRBV5-1 | . | CASRTQGTDTQYF | TGCGCCAGCAGGACACAGGGGACAGATACGCAGTATTTT
TRBD1 | TRBJ1-4 | TRBV19 | . | CASSVSGTGNEKLFF | TGTGCCAGTAGTGTCTCCGGGACAGGGAATGAAAAACTGTTTTTT
. | TRBJ2-7 | TRBV28 | . | CASSLTGPYEQYF | TGTGCCAGCAGTTTGACAGGTCCCTACGAGCAGTACTTC
. | TRBJ1-2 | TRBV28 | . | CASSPQAIYGCTF | TGTGCCAGCAGTCCCCAGGCGATCTATGGCTGCACCTTC
TRBD1 | TRBJ1-4 | TRBV5-4 | . | CASSLDRVEKLFF | TGTGCCAGCAGCCTTGACAGGGTTGAAAAACTGTTTTTT
. | TRBJ1-5 | TRBV10-3 | few | CAISDARTNQPQHF | TGTGCCATCAGTGATGCCAGGACCAATCAGCCCCAGCATTTT
. | TRBJ1-5 | TRBV19 | . | CASSIWWDSNQPQHF | TGTGCCAGTAGTATATGGTGGGATAGCAATCAGCCCCAGCATTTT
. | TRBJ1-3 | TRBV5-1 | . | CASKTKASGNTIYF | TGCGCCAGCAAGACGAAGGCCTCTGGAAACACCATATATTTT
TRBD1 | TRBJ2-3 | TRBV7-9 | . | CASSPWTGGDTQYF | TGTGCCAGCAGCCCATGGACAGGGGGAGATACGCAGTATTTT
TRBD2 | TRBJ2-3 | TRBV5-1 | . | CASSLVGAGGPKDTQYF | TGCGCCAGCAGCTTGGTTGGGGCGGGAGGGCCGAAGGATACGCAGTATTTT